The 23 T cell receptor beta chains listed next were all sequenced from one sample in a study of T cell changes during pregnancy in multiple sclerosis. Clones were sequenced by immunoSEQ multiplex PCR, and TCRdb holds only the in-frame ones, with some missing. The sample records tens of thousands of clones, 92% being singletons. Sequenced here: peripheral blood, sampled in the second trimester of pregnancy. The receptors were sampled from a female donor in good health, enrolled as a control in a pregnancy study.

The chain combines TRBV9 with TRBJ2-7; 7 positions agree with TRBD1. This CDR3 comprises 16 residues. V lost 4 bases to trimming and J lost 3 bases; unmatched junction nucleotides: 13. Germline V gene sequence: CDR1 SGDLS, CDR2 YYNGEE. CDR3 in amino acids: CASSPRPDRTLYEQYF. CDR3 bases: TGTGCCAGCAGCCCACGACCGGACAGGACTCTCTACGAGCAGTACTTC.

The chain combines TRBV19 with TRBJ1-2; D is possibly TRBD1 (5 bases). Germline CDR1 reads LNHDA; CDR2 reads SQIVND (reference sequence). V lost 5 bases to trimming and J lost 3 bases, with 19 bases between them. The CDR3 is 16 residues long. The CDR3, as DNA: TGTGCCAGTAGTGTCAGGGTTTGGGGCCCCCACTATGGCTACACCTTC. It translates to CASSVRVWGPHYGYTF.

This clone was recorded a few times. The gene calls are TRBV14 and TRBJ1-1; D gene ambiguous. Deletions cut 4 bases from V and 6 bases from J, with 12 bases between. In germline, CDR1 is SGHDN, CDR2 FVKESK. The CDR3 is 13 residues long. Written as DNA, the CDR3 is TGTGCCAGCAGCCTTAAGGTACGGGCTGAAGCTTTCTTT. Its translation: CASSLKVRAEAFF.

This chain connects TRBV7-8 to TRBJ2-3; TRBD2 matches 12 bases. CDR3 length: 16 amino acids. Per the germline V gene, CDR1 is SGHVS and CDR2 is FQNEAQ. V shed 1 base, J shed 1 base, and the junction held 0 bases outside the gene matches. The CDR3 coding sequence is TGTGCCAGCAGCTTAGGGACTAGCGGGGGCACAGATACGCAGTATTTT. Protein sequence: CASSLGTSGGTDTQYF.

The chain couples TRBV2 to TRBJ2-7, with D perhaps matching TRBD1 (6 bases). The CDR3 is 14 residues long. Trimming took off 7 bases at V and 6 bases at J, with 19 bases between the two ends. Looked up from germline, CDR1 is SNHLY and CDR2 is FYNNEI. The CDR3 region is CASTTDSRPTEQYF. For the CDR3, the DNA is TGTGCCAGCACCACGGACAGTCGCCCCACCGAGCAGTACTTC. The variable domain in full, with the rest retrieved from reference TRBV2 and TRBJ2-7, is EPEVTQTPSHQVTQMGQEVILRCVPISNHLYFYWYRQILGQKVEFLVSFYNNEISEKSEIFDDQFSVERPDGSNFTLKIRSTKLEDSAMYFCASTTDSRPTEQYFGPGTRLTVT.

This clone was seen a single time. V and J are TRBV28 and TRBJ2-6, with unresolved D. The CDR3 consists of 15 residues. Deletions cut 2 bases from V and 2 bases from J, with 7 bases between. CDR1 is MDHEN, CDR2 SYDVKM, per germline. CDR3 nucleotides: TGTGCCAGCAGTTTAAGCAAGACTGGGGCCAACGTCCTGACTTTC. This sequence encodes CASSLSKTGANVLTF. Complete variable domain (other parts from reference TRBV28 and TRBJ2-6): DVKVTQSSRYLVKRTGEKVFLECVQDMDHENMFWYRQDPGLGLRLIYFSYDVKMKEKGDIPEGYSVSREKKERFSLILESASTNQTSMYLCASSLSKTGANVLTFGAGSRLTVL.

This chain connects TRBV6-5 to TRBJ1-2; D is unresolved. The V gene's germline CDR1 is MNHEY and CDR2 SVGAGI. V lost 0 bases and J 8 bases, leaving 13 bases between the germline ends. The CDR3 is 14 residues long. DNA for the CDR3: TGTGCCAGCAGTTACTCGAGCGGGCTTGGGGGCTACACCTTC. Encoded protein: CASSYSSGLGGYTF.

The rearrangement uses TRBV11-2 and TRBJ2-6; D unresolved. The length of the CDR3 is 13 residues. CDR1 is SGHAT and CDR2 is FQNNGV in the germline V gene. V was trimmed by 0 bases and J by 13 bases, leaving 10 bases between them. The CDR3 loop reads CASSLDQAAVLTF. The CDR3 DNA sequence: TGTGCCAGCAGCTTAGATCAGGCCGCTGTCCTGACTTTC.

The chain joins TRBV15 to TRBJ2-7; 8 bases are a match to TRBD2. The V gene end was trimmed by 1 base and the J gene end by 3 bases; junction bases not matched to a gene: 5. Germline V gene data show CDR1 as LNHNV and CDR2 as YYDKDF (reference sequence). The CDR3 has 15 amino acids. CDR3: CATSRGGLGFYEQYF. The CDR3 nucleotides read TGTGCCACCAGCAGAGGGGGACTAGGCTTCTACGAGCAGTACTTC. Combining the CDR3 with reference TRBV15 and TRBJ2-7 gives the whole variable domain DAMVIQNPRYQVTQFGKPVTLSCSQTLNHNVMYWYQQKSSQAPKLLFHYYDKDFNNEADTPDNFQSRRPNTSFCFLDIRSPGLGDTAMYLCATSRGGLGFYEQYFGPGTRLTVT.

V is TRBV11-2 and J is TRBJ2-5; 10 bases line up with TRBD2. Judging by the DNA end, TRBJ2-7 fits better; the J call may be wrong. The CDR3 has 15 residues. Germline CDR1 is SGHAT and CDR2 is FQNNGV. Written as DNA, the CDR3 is TGTGCCAGCAGCTCCGGTAGCGGGGGGTTCTACGAGCAGTACTTC. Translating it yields CASSSGSGGFYEQYF.

CDR3 DNA sequence: TGTGCCGGTCCCGGGACTCCCTACGAGCAGTACTTC. Translated, it gives CAGPGTPYEQYF. The V and J genes are TRBV2 and TRBJ2-7; D is possibly TRBD2 (6 bases). V lost 11 bases and J lost 2, with 13 bases in between. Germline assignment: CDR1 SNHLY and CDR2 FYNNEI. CDR3 length: 12 residues.

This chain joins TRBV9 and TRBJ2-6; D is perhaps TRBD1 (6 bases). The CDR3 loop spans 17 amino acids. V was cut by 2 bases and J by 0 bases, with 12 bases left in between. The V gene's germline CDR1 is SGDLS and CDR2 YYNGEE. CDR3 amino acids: CASSVRGQHSGANVLTF. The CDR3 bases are TGTGCCAGCAGCGTTAGAGGACAGCACTCTGGGGCCAACGTCCTGACTTTC.

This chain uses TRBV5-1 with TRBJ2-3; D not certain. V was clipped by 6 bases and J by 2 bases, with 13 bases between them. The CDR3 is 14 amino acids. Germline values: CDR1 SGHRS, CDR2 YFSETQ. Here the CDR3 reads CASKVIADTDTQYF. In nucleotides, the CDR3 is TGCGCCAGCAAGGTCATAGCAGACACAGATACGCAGTATTTT.

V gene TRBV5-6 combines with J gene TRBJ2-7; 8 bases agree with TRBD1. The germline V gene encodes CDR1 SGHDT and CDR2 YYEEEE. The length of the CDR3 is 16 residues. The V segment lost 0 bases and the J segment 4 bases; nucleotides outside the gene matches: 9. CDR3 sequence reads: CASSLAGTGGSYEQYF. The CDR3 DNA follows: TGTGCCAGCAGCTTGGCAGGTACAGGGGGGTCTTACGAGCAGTACTTC.

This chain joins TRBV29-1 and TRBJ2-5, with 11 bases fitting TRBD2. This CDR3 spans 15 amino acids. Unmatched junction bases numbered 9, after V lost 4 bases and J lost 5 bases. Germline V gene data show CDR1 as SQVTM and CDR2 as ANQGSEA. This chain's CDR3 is CSVGLAGGPYETQYF. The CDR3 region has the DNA TGCAGCGTTGGATTAGCGGGGGGGCCTTATGAGACCCAGTACTTC.

The CDR3 reads CASSLRGSLGDEQFF. The CDR3 bases are TGTGCCAGCAGCCTCCGAGGGAGTTTGGGCGATGAGCAGTTCTTC. The J gene is TRBJ2-1, the V gene TRBV28, with D perhaps TRBD2 (5 bases). V was shortened by 6 bases and J by 8 bases, with 20 bases between the two germline ends. CDR3 size: 15 residues. CDR1 is MDHEN, CDR2 SYDVKM, per germline. Supplemented by reference TRBV28 and TRBJ2-1, the full variable domain reads DVKVTQSSRYLVKRTGEKVFLECVQDMDHENMFWYRQDPGLGLRLIYFSYDVKMKEKGDIPEGYSVSREKKERFSLILESASTNQTSMYLCASSLRGSLGDEQFFGPGTRLTVL.

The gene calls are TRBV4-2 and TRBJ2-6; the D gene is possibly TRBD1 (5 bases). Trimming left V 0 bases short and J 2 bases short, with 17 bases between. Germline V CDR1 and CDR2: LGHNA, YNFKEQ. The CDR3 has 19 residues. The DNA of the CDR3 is TGTGCCAGCAGCCAAGATCTCGGTCAGGGTTGGGCTGGGGCCAACGTCCTGACTTTC. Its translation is CASSQDLGQGWAGANVLTF.

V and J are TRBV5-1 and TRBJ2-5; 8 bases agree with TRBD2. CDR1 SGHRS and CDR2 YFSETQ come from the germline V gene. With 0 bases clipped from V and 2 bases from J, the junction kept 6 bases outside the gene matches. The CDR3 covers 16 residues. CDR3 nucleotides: TGCGCCAGCAGCTTGGGGTCGGGACTAGGTCAAGAGACCCAGTACTTC. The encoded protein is CASSLGSGLGQETQYF.

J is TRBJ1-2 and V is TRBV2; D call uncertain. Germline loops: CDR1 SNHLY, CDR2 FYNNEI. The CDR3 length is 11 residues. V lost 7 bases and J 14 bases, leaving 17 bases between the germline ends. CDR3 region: CASTLSSSGTF. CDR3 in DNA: TGTGCCAGCACCCTAAGTTCGAGCGGTACCTTC.

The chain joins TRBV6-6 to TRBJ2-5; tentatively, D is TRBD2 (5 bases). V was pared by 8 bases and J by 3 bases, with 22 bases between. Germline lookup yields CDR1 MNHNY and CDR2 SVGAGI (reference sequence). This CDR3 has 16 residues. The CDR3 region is CASSTIRGSQKETQYF. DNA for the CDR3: TGTGCCAGCTCAACTATACGGGGATCGCAAAAAGAGACCCAGTACTTC.

The CDR3 is CASSVRQGTNSPLHF. The CDR3, as DNA: TGTGCCAGCAGCGTGAGACAGGGGACGAATTCACCCCTCCACTTT. The genes are TRBV5-6 and TRBJ1-6; TRBD1 agrees at 8 bases. V was clipped by 4 bases and J by 7 bases; unmatched bases: 7. The CDR3 runs 15 residues. CDR1 and CDR2 (germline): SGHDT, YYEEEE.

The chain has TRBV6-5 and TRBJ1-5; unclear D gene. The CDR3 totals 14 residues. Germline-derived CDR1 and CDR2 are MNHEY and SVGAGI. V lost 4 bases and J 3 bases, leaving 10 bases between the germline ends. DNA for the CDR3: TGTGCCAGCAGTTGGACGGGGTACAATCAGCCCCAGCATTTT. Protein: CASSWTGYNQPQHF.

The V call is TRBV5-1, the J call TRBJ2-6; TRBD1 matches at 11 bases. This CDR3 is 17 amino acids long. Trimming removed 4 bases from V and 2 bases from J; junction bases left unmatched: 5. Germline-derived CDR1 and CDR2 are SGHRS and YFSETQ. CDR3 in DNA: TGCGCCAGCAGCCCAGGACAGGGGGCGACTGGGGCCAACGTCCTGACTTTC. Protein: CASSPGQGATGANVLTF.